These 10 T cell receptor beta chains were sequenced from one sample in a study of T cell responses to AZD1222 COVID-19 vaccine. Generated by immunoSEQ multiplex PCR, the TCRdb table keeps only in-frame clones and is missing some. The table records around 120,000 clones, around 90% of them present only once. The material sequenced was peripheral blood, taken on day 0 of AZD1222 vaccination. The receptors were sampled from an adult in good health.

This clone has only one observation. The chain links TRBV9 to TRBJ1-1; the match to TRBD1 covers 9 bases. From germline, CDR1 is SGDLS and CDR2 YYNGEE. The CDR3 contains 15 residues. Germline trimming cut 2 bases from V and 1 base from J; bases unmatched to any gene: 3. DNA of the CDR3: TGTGCCAGCAGCGTCCCACAGGGGGCGAACACTGAAGCTTTCTTT. It encodes CASSVPQGANTEAFF. The entire variable domain, with the rest obtained from reference TRBV9 and TRBJ1-1, is as follows: DSGVTQTPKHLITATGQRVTLRCSPRSGDLSVYWYQQSLDQGLQFLIQYYNGEERAKGNILERFSAQQFPDLHSELNLSSLELGDSALYFCASSVPQGANTEAFFGQGTRLTVV.

This clone has just a few counts. This chain links TRBV7-6 with TRBJ1-5; D call uncertain. Trimming took off 4 bases at V and 5 bases at J, with 15 bases between the two ends. This CDR3 contains 15 residues. Germline CDR1 SGHVS, CDR2 FNYEAQ. The CDR3 DNA sequence: TGTGCCAGCAGCTGGCCCGCGACGGAGGATCAGCCCCAGCATTTT. Translating it yields CASSWPATEDQPQHF. Based on the CDR3 plus reference TRBV7-6 and TRBJ1-5, the full variable domain is GAGVSQSPRYKVTKRGQDVALRCDPISGHVSLYWYRQALGQGPEFLTYFNYEAQQDKSGLPNDRFSAERPEGSISTLTIQRTEQRDSAMYRCASSWPATEDQPQHFGDGTRLSIL.

V and J are TRBV10-3 and TRBJ1-1; D not resolved. V lost 3 bases and J 3 bases, leaving 14 bases between the germline ends. In germline, CDR1 is ENHRY, CDR2 SYGVKD. CDR3 size: 15 residues. The CDR3 loop reads CAISETAVHDTEAFF. The CDR3 DNA reads TGTGCCATCAGTGAAACGGCGGTTCATGACACTGAAGCTTTCTTT.

The chain combines TRBV7-8 with TRBJ1-6, with D unresolved. The CDR3 is 14 residues long. Trimming removed 1 base at V and 7 bases at J, with 8 bases between. CDR1 SGHVS and CDR2 FQNEAQ come from the germline V gene. The CDR3 protein is CASSLGQLNSPLHF. Here the CDR3 DNA reads TGTGCCAGCAGCTTAGGCCAGCTAAATTCACCCCTCCACTTT.

V is TRBV6-6 and J is TRBJ1-1, with a tentative D call TRBD1 (5 bases). The germline gives CDR1 MNHNY, CDR2 SVGAGI (reference sequence). V gave up 5 bases and J gave up 4 bases, with 32 bases separating them. CDR3 size: 20 residues. The CDR3 DNA sequence: TGTGCCAGCAGTCCCCTCGGGGGTCGAGGTTGGCGCGCCGCGGGCACTGAAGCTTTCTTT. It codes for CASSPLGGRGWRAAGTEAFF.

For this clone: This same CDR3 is encoded by further DNA sequences in the sample. The V gene is TRBV18, the J gene TRBJ1-2; TRBD1 agrees at 10 bases. Germline lookup yields CDR1 KGHSH and CDR2 LQKENI. V lost 2 bases and J lost 7; bases outside the gene matches: 1. The CDR3 runs to 13 residues. CDR3 sequence (DNA): TGTGCCAGCTCACCAGGACAGGGGGGTGGCTACACCTTC. This gives the protein CASSPGQGGGYTF.

The chain carries TRBV9 and TRBJ2-3, with D possibly TRBD2 on 7 matching bases. The germline V gene encodes CDR1 SGDLS and CDR2 YYNGEE. Trimming stripped 3 bases from V and 2 bases from J, with 13 bases between. The CDR3 consists of 15 residues. The CDR3 bases are TGTGCCAGCAGCGCAAGGGGGGACTACACAGATACGCAGTATTTT. As protein: CASSARGDYTDTQYF.

This chain uses TRBV4-1 with TRBJ1-5, with D possibly matching TRBD1 (5 bases). Trimming removed 1 base at V and 10 bases at J, with 17 bases between. The CDR3 is made up of 15 amino acids. Per the germline V gene, CDR1 is MGHRA and CDR2 is YSYEKL. Written as DNA, the CDR3 is TGCGCCAGCAGCCAAGTTGGGGGGGTCGGTCAACCCCAGCATTTT. Translating gives CASSQVGGVGQPQHF.

The chain has TRBV27 and TRBJ1-1; D is undetermined. With 8 bases removed from V and 11 bases from J, the gap between germline ends came to 30 bases. Germline V gives CDR1 MNHEY, CDR2 SMNVEV (reference sequence). The CDR3 sequence is 16 residues long. CDR3 bases: TGTGCCAGCCTAACCCGACCTGGGGATGGCAGTCAACGCGCTTTCTTT. Its translation is CASLTRPGDGSQRAFF.

This chain connects TRBV10-1 to TRBJ1-1; D is unclear. The CDR3 contains 14 residues. V gave up 4 bases and J gave up 6 bases, with 15 bases separating them. CDR1 and CDR2 (germline): WNHNN, SYGVQD (reference sequence). The CDR3 reads CASSGLFGSAEAFF. The CDR3 nucleotides read TGCGCCAGCAGTGGGTTGTTCGGGTCAGCTGAAGCTTTCTTT.